The T cell receptor (beta chain) described here comes from a study of chemoradiotherapy in HPV16-positive cancers. The study's findings and limits: Functional assays defining HPV-specific T cells used only two HPV16-positive patients. For HPV16-positive patients, expanding HPV-responsive T cells associated with longer recurrence-free survival. Candidate HPV-specific clones and E7-related TCR motifs grew in tumor during treatment.

There are a few counts of this clone. Its antigen is unknown. V was clipped by 4 bases and J by 3 bases, with 10 bases between them. There are 13 residues in the CDR3. The germline V gene encodes CDR1 LNHNV and CDR2 YYDKDF (reference sequence). Profiled with immunoSEQ multiplex PCR; TCRdb holds only in-frame clones, not every one. The table has roughly 13,000 clones, 69% seen once; the top ten hold roughly 19%. Repeated repertoire sampling spanned the course of chemoradiotherapy. The J gene is TRBJ2-7, the V gene TRBV15; no clear D gene. The sample was acquired from a patient who underwent chemoradiotherapy. This receptor was taken from a human donor with HPV-associated anogenital cancer. CDR3 DNA: TGTGCCACCAGCACCGGACGGTACTACGAGCAGTACTTC. Translating it yields CATSTGRYYEQYF.